This T cell receptor (beta chain) stems from a study of vaccination effects on CD4 cells after COVID-19. Sequencing was performed with immunoSEQ multiplex PCR; in TCRdb, only in-frame clones are kept and a portion is missing. The table has 60,000 to 80,000 clones, around 69% seen once. V was shortened by 0 bases and J by 3 bases, with 14 bases between the two germline ends. Germline-derived CDR1 and CDR2 are LGHNA and YNFKEQ. The CDR3 consists of 16 residues. Study conclusions and caveats: Only a single clone (1 of 255 vaccine-induced clones in healthy vaccinees) cross-reacted with common cold coronaviruses.

This clone was seen just once. Its antigen is still unknown. The authors isolated CD4+ T cells after around 10 days of culture. Participants completed two doses of the BNT162b2 or mRNA-1273 vaccine. Sample: CD4+ T cells from PBMCs cultured without peptide, taken after COVID-19 vaccination. This receptor was identified in a human donor who received a COVID-19 vaccine. V gene TRBV4-2 combines with J gene TRBJ1-2; weak D call: TRBD1 (5 bases). CDR3: CASSQEVRGYDYGYTF. The CDR3 DNA reads as TGTGCCAGCAGCCAAGAAGTTCGGGGGTACGACTATGGCTACACCTTC.